These T cell receptor beta chains were read from a single sample in a study of T cells after yellow fever vaccination. Using its own MiXCR run on the 5' RACE reads, TCRdb lists one record per CDR3 protein. In the table there are 200,000 to 250,000 distinct CDR3 sequences, roughly 3% of which are singletons. Sequenced material: CD4+ T cells sorted from PBMCs, taken 10 days after the yellow fever booster vaccination. The receptors come from a man aged 18 to 29 who received the YFV17D yellow fever vaccine. Each CDR3 is given with its conserved first and last residue. The order of the fields is V gene, D gene, clone size, J gene, CDR3 protein, CDR3 DNA. D genes are given only for firm matches. The size of a clone is reported for some rows only, either as once, few or many, or as a class for expanded clones.

v_call: TRBV10-3; d_call: NA; clone_size: NA; j_call: TRBJ1-2; cdr3_aa: CAISEQGYGYTF; cdr3_nt: TGTGCCATCAGTGAACAGGGATATGGCTACACCTTC
v_call: TRBV24-1; d_call: TRBD1; clone_size: few; j_call: TRBJ1-5; cdr3_aa: CATSGTGVGNQPQHF; cdr3_nt: TGTGCCACCAGTGGGACAGGCGTCGGCAATCAGCCCCAGCATTTT
v_call: TRBV7-9; d_call: NA; clone_size: many; j_call: TRBJ2-7; cdr3_aa: CASSLVGGDEQYF; cdr3_nt: TGTGCCAGCAGCTTAGTTGGTGGAGACGAGCAGTACTTC
v_call: TRBV3-1; d_call: NA; clone_size: NA; j_call: TRBJ2-1; cdr3_aa: CASSPREGGSEQFF; cdr3_nt: TGTGCCAGCAGCCCGCGAGAGGGGGGAAGTGAGCAGTTCTTC
v_call: TRBV7-6; d_call: NA; clone_size: NA; j_call: TRBJ2-5; cdr3_aa: CASSLAGHGGTQYF; cdr3_nt: TGTGCCAGCAGCTTAGCGGGTCACGGTGGGACCCAGTACTTC
v_call: TRBV2; d_call: NA; clone_size: few; j_call: TRBJ1-5; cdr3_aa: CASRGDDQPQHF; cdr3_nt: TGTGCCAGCAGAGGGGATGATCAGCCCCAGCATTTT
v_call: TRBV5-1; d_call: NA; clone_size: many; j_call: TRBJ1-2; cdr3_aa: CASSEEGIPLYGYTF; cdr3_nt: TGCGCCAGCAGCGAGGAGGGGATACCATTGTATGGCTACACCTTC
v_call: TRBV6-1; d_call: NA; clone_size: NA; j_call: TRBJ1-5; cdr3_aa: CASSDPFEGWNQPQHF; cdr3_nt: TGTGCCAGCAGTGACCCCTTTGAGGGTTGGAATCAGCCCCAGCATTTT
v_call: TRBV12-3/TRBV12-4; d_call: TRBD2; clone_size: many; j_call: TRBJ2-3; cdr3_aa: CASSSTSGGRYTQYF; cdr3_nt: TGTGCCAGCAGTTCGACTAGCGGGGGGCGATATACGCAGTATTTT
v_call: TRBV24-1; d_call: NA; clone_size: many; j_call: TRBJ1-2; cdr3_aa: CATSDKPGRSMRNYGYTF; cdr3_nt: TGTGCCACCAGTGATAAACCGGGACGATCCATGAGAAACTATGGCTACACCTTC
v_call: TRBV7-2; d_call: NA; clone_size: many; j_call: TRBJ2-5; cdr3_aa: CASSSQGISARETQYF; cdr3_nt: TGTGCCAGCAGCTCCCAGGGGATTAGCGCCCGAGAGACCCAGTACTTC
v_call: TRBV4-3; d_call: TRBD1; clone_size: many; j_call: TRBJ1-3; cdr3_aa: CASSQDHRQGSHSGNTIYF; cdr3_nt: TGCGCCAGCAGCCAAGATCACAGACAGGGGTCTCATTCTGGAAACACCATATATTTT
v_call: TRBV7-2; d_call: TRBD1; clone_size: many; j_call: TRBJ1-2; cdr3_aa: CASSLAGQGAGGYTF; cdr3_nt: TGTGCCAGCAGCTTAGCGGGACAGGGGGCTGGTGGCTACACCTTC
v_call: TRBV7-2; d_call: NA; clone_size: many; j_call: TRBJ2-3; cdr3_aa: CASRRGGPTDTQYF; cdr3_nt: TGTGCCAGCAGAAGGGGGGGGCCCACAGATACGCAGTATTTT
v_call: TRBV12-3/TRBV12-4; d_call: TRBD1; clone_size: many; j_call: TRBJ2-1; cdr3_aa: CASSQTGIEQFF; cdr3_nt: TGTGCCAGCAGTCAGACAGGGATTGAGCAGTTCTTC
v_call: TRBV18; d_call: NA; clone_size: NA; j_call: TRBJ1-6; cdr3_aa: CASSQDLNSPLHF; cdr3_nt: TGTGCCAGCTCACAAGATTTGAACTCACCCCTCCACTTT
v_call: TRBV7-7; d_call: NA; clone_size: many; j_call: TRBJ2-3; cdr3_aa: CASSPRGDITDTQYF; cdr3_nt: TGTGCTAGCAGCCCTAGGGGGGACATCACAGATACGCAGTATTTT
v_call: TRBV29-1; d_call: NA; clone_size: many; j_call: TRBJ2-5; cdr3_aa: CSVPLGGYQETQYF; cdr3_nt: TGCAGCGTCCCGCTTGGGGGTTATCAAGAGACCCAGTACTTC
v_call: TRBV5-6; d_call: NA; clone_size: many; j_call: TRBJ1-5; cdr3_aa: CASSLRGSNQPQHF; cdr3_nt: TGTGCCAGCAGTTTAAGGGGTAGCAATCAGCCCCAGCATTTT
v_call: TRBV18; d_call: NA; clone_size: NA; j_call: TRBJ1-1; cdr3_aa: CASTTGGTEAFF; cdr3_nt: TGTGCCAGCACTACGGGGGGAACTGAAGCTTTCTTT
v_call: TRBV11-2; d_call: NA; clone_size: NA; j_call: TRBJ2-3; cdr3_aa: CASSWVRGDARTDTQYF; cdr3_nt: TGTGCCAGCAGCTGGGTGAGGGGGGACGCCCGCACAGATACGCAGTATTTT
v_call: TRBV5-1; d_call: NA; clone_size: many; j_call: TRBJ2-1; cdr3_aa: CASSLADLSRQFF; cdr3_nt: TGCGCCAGCAGCTTAGCGGACCTCTCCAGGCAGTTCTTC
v_call: TRBV5-1; d_call: TRBD1; clone_size: NA; j_call: TRBJ2-2; cdr3_aa: CASSFQGAYGELFF; cdr3_nt: TGCGCCAGCAGCTTCCAGGGGGCCTACGGGGAGCTGTTTTTT
v_call: TRBV6-2/TRBV6-3; d_call: NA; clone_size: few; j_call: TRBJ1-5; cdr3_aa: CASSSWRNQPQHF; cdr3_nt: TGTGCCAGCAGTTCGTGGCGTAATCAGCCACAGCATTTT
v_call: TRBV24-1; d_call: NA; clone_size: many; j_call: TRBJ2-2; cdr3_aa: CATSAGNTGELFF; cdr3_nt: TGTGCCACCAGTGCGGGTAACACCGGGGAGCTGTTTTTT
v_call: TRBV7-3; d_call: NA; clone_size: many; j_call: TRBJ2-1; cdr3_aa: CASSFGGAVNEQFF; cdr3_nt: TGTGCCAGCAGCTTTGGGGGGGCCGTTAATGAGCAGTTCTTC
v_call: TRBV10-1; d_call: NA; clone_size: many; j_call: TRBJ2-3; cdr3_aa: CASSSGTTGVQTQYF; cdr3_nt: TGCGCCAGCAGCTCGGGGACAACGGGGGTTCAGACGCAGTATTTT
v_call: TRBV7-9; d_call: TRBD1; clone_size: many; j_call: TRBJ2-1; cdr3_aa: CASSYTGGLDEQFF; cdr3_nt: TGTGCCAGCAGCTATACAGGGGGCTTGGATGAGCAGTTCTTC
v_call: TRBV5-1; d_call: NA; clone_size: few; j_call: TRBJ1-2; cdr3_aa: CASSLPGRYGGYTF; cdr3_nt: TGCGCCAGCAGCTTGCCAGGGCGGTACGGGGGCTACACCTTC